This is a list of T cell receptor beta chains from one sample in a study of shared clonotypes between healthy human individuals. Only in-frame clones appear in the TCRdb table, and some are missing; sequencing was by immunoSEQ multiplex PCR. The repertoire consists of 470,000 or so clones, with over 70% occurring once and the leading ten covering roughly 12%. Sequenced material: PBMCs. These TCRs come from a woman aged 40 to 50 in good health. Some clones in this sample may be carry-over from other donors' samples. Each CDR3 is given with its conserved first and last residue. D genes are given only for firm matches. Rows give clone size only sometimes, using once, few, many, or a class for an expanded clone.

TRBV4-1	TRBD2	TRBJ2-7	.	TGCGCCAGCAGCCAAGGGGTAGCGGGAGTTTACGAGCAGTACTTC	CASSQGVAGVYEQYF
TRBV5-4	TRBD2	TRBJ2-7	.	TGTGCCAGCAGAGCGGGGACTAGCGGCAACGAGCAGTACTTC	CASRAGTSGNEQYF
TRBV11-2	TRBD2	TRBJ2-7	few	TGTGCCAGCAGTTCCGGGACTAGCGGGAGTGTGGACGAGCAGTACTTC	CASSSGTSGSVDEQYF
TRBV5-4	.	TRBJ2-2	.	TGTGCCAGCAGCTTGAAAAGCAGGGCGAGCACCGGGGAGCTGTTTTTT	CASSLKSRASTGELFF
TRBV28	.	TRBJ2-1	once	TGTGCCAGCAGTTTAATCCCGCAAGGGGGTAGGCGCAATGAGCAGTTCTTC	CASSLIPQGGRRNEQFF
TRBV6-1	.	TRBJ1-1	.	TGTGTCAGCAGTGAAATCTCCAGGGTTTTAGCTCTGGACACTGAAGCTTTCTTT	CVSSEISRVLALDTEAFF
TRBV5-1	TRBD1	TRBJ2-2	.	TGCGCCAGCACTGGACAGGCGAACACCGGGGAGCTGTTTTTT	CASTGQANTGELFF
TRBV6-6	.	TRBJ2-1	.	TGTGCCAGCAGCCAGGTGGGTAGTAGCGATGAGCAGTTCTTC	CASSQVGSSDEQFF
TRBV10-3	TRBD1	TRBJ1-5	.	TGTGCCATCAGTGACCAGGGGGCTGGTAGCAATCAGCCCCAGCATTTT	CAISDQGAGSNQPQHF
TRBV11-2	.	TRBJ2-7	.	TGTGCCAGCAGCTTAGCACAGGGTAGTACCTACGAGCAGTACTTC	CASSLAQGSTYEQYF
TRBV30	.	TRBJ1-2	.	TGTGCCTGGAGTGTTTTGGGACGTGCAAACTATGGCTACACCTTC	CAWSVLGRANYGYTF
TRBV4-1	TRBD2	TRBJ2-7	.	TGCGCCAGCAGCCAAGATCGGGGACTAGCGGGTCACTCCTACGAGCAGTACTTC	CASSQDRGLAGHSYEQYF
TRBV18	TRBD2	TRBJ2-7	.	TGTGCCAGCTCACCGAGCGGGAGCTCCTACGAGCAGTACTTC	CASSPSGSSYEQYF
TRBV29-1	.	TRBJ1-2	.	TGCAGCGTTGCAAGGGGGGCAGGGGTCGATGGCTACACCTTC	CSVARGAGVDGYTF
TRBV30	.	TRBJ2-2	.	TGTGCCTGGGAGACAGGGAGGAGCACCGGGGAGCTGTTTTTT	CAWETGRSTGELFF
TRBV19	.	TRBJ2-3	.	TGTGCCAGTATGGCTTTAGGAGTTGGAAGGGGGAGCACAGATACGCAGTATTTT	CASMALGVGRGSTDTQYF
TRBV6-1	.	TRBJ2-1	.	TGTGCCAGTTGGTACAGAGGCAGTGAGCAGTTCTTC	CASWYRGSEQFF
TRBV5-4	TRBD2	TRBJ2-7	.	TGTGCCAGCAGCCCCCGGGACTACGCAAACGAGCAGTACTTC	CASSPRDYANEQYF
TRBV7-2	TRBD1	TRBJ2-3	.	TGTGCCAGCAGCTACGGACAGGGACCCACAGATACGCAGTATTTT	CASSYGQGPTDTQYF
TRBV5-6	.	TRBJ2-2	.	TGTGCCAGCAGCTTGGTCGGGCCAAGAACAGGGGAGCTGTTTTTT	CASSLVGPRTGELFF
TRBV5-4	.	TRBJ1-2	.	TGTGCCAGCAGCTTCCTTCAGGGGACCCAATATGGCTACACCTTC	CASSFLQGTQYGYTF
TRBV10-2	TRBD1	TRBJ1-6	once	TGCGCCAGCAGTGATCCGGGACAGGGATCCTATAATTCACCCCTCCACTTT	CASSDPGQGSYNSPLHF
TRBV14	.	TRBJ2-6	.	TGTGCCAGCAGCCTGAGGTTGGGTGGGGCCAACGTCCTGACTTTC	CASSLRLGGANVLTF
TRBV10-3	TRBD2	TRBJ2-7	many	TGTGCCATCAGACCTGGGACTAGCGGGAACTACGAGCAGTACTTC	CAIRPGTSGNYEQYF